This entry describes one T cell receptor (beta chain). The entry originates in a study of blood T cell repertoires in COVID-19. For the study at large: From T cells, B-cell-depleted T cells, or PBMCs came the material, which was cDNA or gDNA.

The CDR3 length is 14 residues. CDR1 and CDR2 (germline): LNHDA, SQIVND (reference sequence). After removal of 8 bases from V and 6 bases from J, the junction contained 5 bases not matched to a gene. Original processing notes: For nucleated cells, counts were estimated from reference gene primer amplification. Sequencing used immunoSEQ multiplex PCR; TCRdb keeps in-frame clones, though not all of them. D and trimming come from the DNA, and the V and J calls and clone size come from that table. The table lists tens of thousands of clones, approximately 80% of them singletons, with roughly 4.8% in the top ten.

The source of this sequence is a woman in her 70s with acute or convalescent COVID-19. Sequenced material: peripheral blood. The chain links TRBV19 to TRBJ2-2; TRBD1 aligns across 11 bases. CDR3 in amino acids: CASARTGGSGELFF. For the CDR3, the DNA is TGTGCCAGTGCCAGGACAGGGGGCTCCGGGGAGCTGTTTTTT.